Listed below are T cell receptor beta chains from one sample, sequenced in a study of T cell repertoires and HLA-DP antigens. Assay used: immunoSEQ multiplex PCR; TCRdb lists only in-frame clones, some missing. The data show around 100,000 clones, almost 95% seen once. No cognate antigen is known for these TCRs. The specimen was CD4+ T cells from PBMCs. Source of these receptors: a woman aged 18 to 35 in good health and CMV-seronegative. CDR3s include the opening cysteine and the closing phenylalanine or tryptophan. The D gene is left open where the match is weak. The size entry is marked missing in some rows and otherwise reads once, few, many or a size class.

cdr3_nt cdr3_aa v_call d_call j_call clone_size
TGTGCCAGTAGTATGGGGGGGCGCGGAAATCAGCCCCAGCATTTT CASSMGGRGNQPQHF TRBV19 . TRBJ1-5 .
TGTGCCAGCAGAGGAAACGACTACGAGCAGTACTTC CASRGNDYEQYF TRBV2 . TRBJ2-7 .
TGCGCCAGCAGCTTGGAGGCAGGGGCGTGGGAGACCCAGTACTTC CASSLEAGAWETQYF TRBV5-1 . TRBJ2-5 .
TGTGCCAGTAGTATGTTACAGGGTAACGGAGAGACCCAGTACTTC CASSMLQGNGETQYF TRBV19 . TRBJ2-5 .
TGTGCCAGCAGTTCCTCTTATCAGGGTTTAACTGAAGCTTTCTTT CASSSSYQGLTEAFF TRBV6-5 . TRBJ1-1 .
TGCAGCGTTGAGACCGGGACCGATACGCAGTATTTT CSVETGTDTQYF TRBV29-1 . TRBJ2-3 .
TGCGCCAGCAGCTTGAGAGGGGCCAACGTCCTGACTTTC CASSLRGANVLTF TRBV5-1 . TRBJ2-6 .
TGTGCCAGCAGCCCGTACACCGGGGAGCTGTTTTTT CASSPYTGELFF TRBV6-5 . TRBJ2-2 .
TGTGCCAGCAACTACAACACTGAAGCTTTCTTT CASNYNTEAFF TRBV28 . TRBJ1-1 few
TGTGCCAGCAGCTTTTCATCCGGGACAGGGCTGGGCGAAAAACTGTTTTTT CASSFSSGTGLGEKLFF TRBV7-9 TRBD1 TRBJ1-4 .
TGTGCCAGCAGCTTAGCCTGGCCCGACAGAGAGGGTGGCTACACCTTC CASSLAWPDREGGYTF TRBV7-2 . TRBJ1-2 .
TGCAGCGTTGGGCGGGAGCGGAGGTTGCATTTT CSVGRERRLHF TRBV29-1 TRBD2 TRBJ2-3 .
TGCGCCAGCAGCTTGGCACCGACGGGAGTTAATGAAAAACTGTTTTTT CASSLAPTGVNEKLFF TRBV5-1 . TRBJ1-4 .
TGTGCCAGCAGCCCTCGACAGGGGGCAGGTACGCAGTATTTT CASSPRQGAGTQYF TRBV13 TRBD1 TRBJ2-3 .
TGTGCCAGCAGTTCCCCTACAGGGGTTGAAAAACTGTTTTTT CASSSPTGVEKLFF TRBV28 TRBD1 TRBJ1-4 .
TGCGCCAGCAGTGAGTCGGGGCGGGGGTTGGAGCAGTTCTTC CASSESGRGLEQFF TRBV10-1 TRBD2 TRBJ2-1 once
TGTGCCAGCAGCTTGGGTCCAAGCTCCTACGAGCAGTACTTC CASSLGPSSYEQYF TRBV5-6 . TRBJ2-7 .
TGTGCCAGCTCACCCCGCGGTAGCGGGGGGCGCACAGATACGCAGTATTTT CASSPRGSGGRTDTQYF TRBV18 TRBD2 TRBJ2-3 .
TGCGCCAGCAGCCGGGGGGGACAGGGCTTTACTGAAGCTTTCTTT CASSRGGQGFTEAFF TRBV4-1 TRBD1 TRBJ1-1 .
TGCGCCAGCAGCCAGACAGGGGCTACCAATCAGCCCCAGCATTTT CASSQTGATNQPQHF TRBV4-1 TRBD1 TRBJ1-5 .
TGTGCCAGCTCACGACAGGGAGGGGATCAGCCCCAGCATTTT CASSRQGGDQPQHF TRBV18 TRBD1 TRBJ1-5 .
TGTGCCAGCAGCTTTCGATCTGTCGACAGGGCTCACGAGCAGTACTTC CASSFRSVDRAHEQYF TRBV5-6 TRBD1 TRBJ2-7 .
TGTGCCAGCAGCAAGGGACAGGGGGAAGACACTTATGGCTACACCTTC CASSKGQGEDTYGYTF TRBV11-3 TRBD1 TRBJ1-2 .
TGTGCCAGCAGCTCAAGTTTTTCCGGACCGATCAATCAGCCCCAGCATTTT CASSSSFSGPINQPQHF TRBV7-9 . TRBJ1-5 .
TGTGCCAGCAGTTCCCTCCGGGACCTTGAAGCTTTCTTT CASSSLRDLEAFF TRBV28 . TRBJ1-1 .
TGTGCCACCCAAAGGGGACTAGCGGGAGGGGATACGCAGTATTTT CATQRGLAGGDTQYF TRBV6-5 TRBD2 TRBJ2-3 .
TGTGCCAGCAGCTTGGTGGCGGACGATTCTGGAAACACCATATATTTT CASSLVADDSGNTIYF TRBV5-6 . TRBJ1-3 .
TGTGCCAGCAGCTCCCCACATCGGGGGTCTTCGGAGCCCCAGCATTTT CASSSPHRGSSEPQHF TRBV7-3 . TRBJ1-5 .
TGTGCCAGCAGGGGAATAGGGCGGGGCAAAAACATTCAGTACTTC CASRGIGRGKNIQYF TRBV2 . TRBJ2-4 .
TGTGCCAGCTCACCACGGGGCAGCGGGGCCTCAGCCAAAAACATTCAGTACTTC CASSPRGSGASAKNIQYF TRBV18 TRBD2 TRBJ2-4 .
TGTGCCAGCAGCTTGGCGGGAGGGTCAAGGTCTGGGGCCAACGTCCTGACTTTC CASSLAGGSRSGANVLTF TRBV5-4 TRBD2 TRBJ2-6 .
TGTGCCAGCAGCTCCGGGATTTGGGGTGAAAAACTGTTTTTT CASSSGIWGEKLFF TRBV5-4 . TRBJ1-4 .
TGTGCCAGCAGCTTAGTTCCGGGTTATTTTAAGTACACTGAAGCTTTCTTT CASSLVPGYFKYTEAFF TRBV7-2 . TRBJ1-1 .
TGTGCCACCCGACAGAACAATGAGCAGTTCTTC CATRQNNEQFF TRBV10-3 . TRBJ2-1 .
TGTGCCATCAGCACTAGCGTAGATACGCAGTATTTT CAISTSVDTQYF TRBV10-3 TRBD2 TRBJ2-3 .
TGTGCCAGCAGTTTGGAAGGGGCTAGTGGCTACACCTTC CASSLEGASGYTF TRBV28 . TRBJ1-2 .
TGTGCCAGTAGTGGAGGCGGGAGTCGTGGCGAGACCCAGTACTTC CASSGGGSRGETQYF TRBV28 TRBD2 TRBJ2-5 .
TGTGCCAGCAGTTTAGTAGGGAGGGGAGCCTACGAGCAGTACTTC CASSLVGRGAYEQYF TRBV28 TRBD2 TRBJ2-7 .
TGCGCCAGCAGTCCGGGACAGGGACGAATCGATGAGCAGTTCTTC CASSPGQGRIDEQFF TRBV5-1 TRBD1 TRBJ2-1 few
TGCAGCGTTGGACTAGCGGGGGGGCGAGAGACCCAGTACTTC CSVGLAGGRETQYF TRBV29-1 TRBD2 TRBJ2-5 .
TGTGCATCCTCGGAGTTTGAGACCCAGTACTTC CASSEFETQYF TRBV28 . TRBJ2-5 .
TGTGCCAGCAGCCCTAACTGGGGCTCCCTCCACTTT CASSPNWGSLHF TRBV7-9 . TRBJ1-6 .
TGTGCCTGTACGGGCGTGGAGAACACTGAAGCTTTCTTT CACTGVENTEAFF TRBV19 . TRBJ1-1 .
TGTGCCAGCAGCCAGAGGGTCCTGGTGGATACGCAGTATTTT CASSQRVLVDTQYF TRBV11-2 . TRBJ2-3 .
TGTGCCAGCTCACTAGTAGTTCTTGGGGCCAACGTCCTGACTTTC CASSLVVLGANVLTF TRBV18 . TRBJ2-6 .
TGCGCCAGCAGCATACCTGGGACAGGAAACACCATATATTTT CASSIPGTGNTIYF TRBV5-1 . TRBJ1-3 .
TGTGCCAGCAGCTTAGGGAGGACTAGCGGCACAGATACGCAGTATTTT CASSLGRTSGTDTQYF TRBV7-3 TRBD2 TRBJ2-3 .
TGTGCCAGTAGTATCCGGACTAGCGGGGGGGCGCCCACAGATACGCAGTATTTT CASSIRTSGGAPTDTQYF TRBV19 TRBD2 TRBJ2-3 .